This is a list of T cell receptor beta chains from one sample in a study of OX40 agonist ivuxolimab in advanced cancers. Clones were read by immunoSEQ multiplex PCR, and TCRdb kept only the in-frame ones, dropping some. The sample comprises roughly 60,000 clones, about 89% of which are singletons, and roughly 2% rests with the top ten. The specimen comprised CD4+ or CD8+ T cells sorted from blood, sampled in a trial of the OX40 agonist ivuxolimab. These receptors originate from an adult with an advanced solid tumor such as melanoma, head and neck, liver or kidney cancer. Each CDR3 is given with its conserved first and last residue. The size field is filled for only some rows; it gives once, few, many or a size class.

>-|TRBV4-1|TRBJ2-3|14
CASSQVTRLDTQYF
>-|TRBV28|TRBJ1-1|18
CASSIGLQGLRPNTEAFF
>-|TRBV7-9|TRBJ2-7|12
CASSLEGDEQYF
>-|TRBV7-8|TRBJ2-3|21
CASSRIILRQTGGESTDTQYF
>-|TRBV29-1|TRBJ2-3|14
CSVSRDFLTDTQYF
>-|TRBV14|TRBJ2-1|14
CASSQEWRGSEQFF
>-|TRBV28|TRBJ1-5|16
CASRLSGGPSNQPQHF
>-|TRBV10-3|TRBJ2-7|15
CAIGDSSGTPCEQYF
>-|TRBV5-4|TRBJ2-1|13
CASSMATYNEQFF
>-|TRBV2|TRBJ1-1|15
CASGGDTGRDTEAFF
>-|TRBV7-9|TRBJ2-2|14
CAIGLAGGPGELFF
>-|TRBV5-8|TRBJ2-3|16
CASSLKYAAGTDTQYF
>once|TRBV18|TRBJ2-5|14
CASSPFSGRETQYF
>few|TRBV19|TRBJ2-7|17
CASSFTSGRGGAYEQYF
>-|TRBV9|TRBJ2-3|12
CASSADTDTQYF
>-|TRBV19|TRBJ2-2|15
CASSISDGNTGELFF
>-|TRBV19|TRBJ1-1|21
CASSTAGTGNWGRLMNTEAFF
>-|TRBV30|TRBJ1-1|15
CAWSRDRLSNTEAFF
>-|TRBV19|TRBJ1-4|14
CASSPQGATEKLFF
>-|TRBV6-6|TRBJ1-5|12
CASSSGNQPQHF
>-|TRBV4-2|TRBJ2-3|16
CASRGRSAGDWDTQYF
>-|TRBV19|TRBJ2-3|17
CASSSRELAGVGDTQYF
>-|TRBV5-8|TRBJ2-7|15
CASSRIPQSRREQYF
>-|TRBV6-1|TRBJ2-5|14
CASSEGGLQETQYF
>-|TRBV28|TRBJ1-2|12
CASSLVDHGYTF
>once|TRBV7-3|TRBJ2-1|15
CASSLQLAAINEQFF
>once|TRBV7-9|TRBJ1-3|14
CASSIEGWGNTIYF
>-|TRBV28|TRBJ1-3|13
CASSQTGRHTIYF
>once|TRBV25-1|TRBJ2-3|15
CASSSTRGDTDTQYF
>-|TRBV6-1|TRBJ2-7|14
CAAQSGTTVYEQYF
>-|TRBV18|TRBJ2-5|14
CASSIGQEQETQYF
>-|TRBV9|TRBJ2-2|16
CASSDIGGRGTGELFF
>-|TRBV7-2|TRBJ2-7|14
CASSVRDGPYEQYF
>-|TRBV6-5|TRBJ1-1|15
CASTPRRTGPAEAFF
>-|TRBV12-5|TRBJ2-1|15
CASGPPGTRYNEQFF
>-|TRBV7-9|TRBJ2-7|14
CASSPRQGTYEQYF
>-|TRBV30|TRBJ2-7|13
CAWNPGQGYEQYF
>-|TRBV18|TRBJ2-2|12
CASSLNAGELFF
>-|TRBV2|TRBJ2-7|15
CASSENGGTVYEQYF
>-|TRBV6-6|TRBJ2-2|12
CASSSAPDRGIF
>-|TRBV6-1|TRBJ1-5|14
CASSERAGNQPQHF
>-|TRBV7-8|TRBJ2-1|15
CASSQGLAGGNEQFF
>-|TRBV19|TRBJ2-1|14
CASSIGGLYNEQFF
>-|TRBV7-9|TRBJ2-5|10
CASSLKTQYF
>-|TRBV6-5|TRBJ2-1|14
CASSYRRGGNEQFF
>once|TRBV7-3|TRBJ2-1|13
CASSLDNYNEQFF
>-|TRBV4-3|TRBJ2-1|20
CASSQDWLAGGPESYNEQFF
>-|TRBV7-6|TRBJ2-7|11
CASSYTDEQYF